Listed below are T cell receptor beta chains from one sample, sequenced in a study of regulatory T cells in long-lasting Graves disease. TCRdb passed the multiplex PCR reads through MiXCR, listing each CDR3 protein once. The table lists roughly 500,000 distinct CDR3 sequences, 13% to 15% of them singletons, with approximately 17% in the top ten. These data also featured in a second study, about T cells in Graves' hyperthyroidism and ophthalmopathy.

The sequencing here drew on peripheral blood mononuclear cells (PBMCs), taken at new diagnosis, from a patient treated with antithyroid drugs. Every receptor here comes from a woman between 45 and 60 years old with Graves disease. The CDR3 runs from the conserved cysteine through the conserved F or W. D genes are given only for firm matches. Clone size appears in some rows only: once, few, many, or a class for an expanded clone.

clone size	V gene	D gene	J gene	CDR3 DNA	CDR3 protein
many	TRBV6-1	NA	TRBJ1-2	TGTGCCAGCACGGCAGGGGATTACTATGGCTACACCTTC	CASTAGDYYGYTF
NA	TRBV27	TRBD1	TRBJ1-4	TGTGCCAGCAGTCGGCTTTCGGGAGGGGGACAGGGGGAAAAACTGTTTTTT	CASSRLSGGGQGEKLFF
few	TRBV5-1	NA	TRBJ1-5	TGCGCCAGCAGCTTGGGGACAGATTATAATCAGCCCCAGCATTTT	CASSLGTDYNQPQHF
NA	TRBV19	NA	TRBJ2-4	TGTGCCAGTAGTATCTTGGGGGCCAGTCGGGAAAACATTCAGTACTTC	CASSILGASRENIQYF
many	TRBV7-9	TRBD1	TRBJ1-1	TGTGCCAGCAGCCCGAGACAGGGGGCGATGAACACTGAAGCTTTCTTT	CASSPRQGAMNTEAFF
NA	TRBV7-3	TRBD2	TRBJ2-1	TGTGCCAGCAGCTTGGGGGGGACTAGCGGGGTGAAGCTATACAATGAGCAGTTCTTC	CASSLGGTSGVKLYNEQFF
few	TRBV5-8	NA	TRBJ1-5	TGTGCCAGCAGCCCTCAGGATCAGCCCCAGCATTTT	CASSPQDQPQHF
NA	TRBV6-2/TRBV6-3	NA	TRBJ1-1	TGTGCCAGCAGTTACTCGGGGGCGGGGGGAACTGAAGCTTTCTTT	CASSYSGAGGTEAFF
many	TRBV7-9	NA	TRBJ2-7	TGTGCCAGCAGCCCCTCCCGGGGGCGGAGCTCCTACGAGCAGTACTTC	CASSPSRGRSSYEQYF
NA	TRBV5-4	NA	TRBJ1-1	TGTGCCACGACCTTAAAGCAGCTGAACACTGAAGCTTTCTTT	CATTLKQLNTEAFF
many	TRBV28	NA	TRBJ2-7	TGTGCCAGCACCTTTGGGTTACACGAGCAGTACTTC	CASTFGLHEQYF
NA	TRBV10-3	NA	TRBJ2-3	TGTGCCATCAGAGGAGCCAGAGGATACACAGATACGCAGTATTTT	CAIRGARGYTDTQYF
NA	TRBV27	NA	TRBJ1-4	TGTGCCAGCAGTCTCCGAGGGTTCCCCAATGAAAAACTGTTTTTT	CASSLRGFPNEKLFF
NA	TRBV13	NA	TRBJ1-1	TGTGCCAGCAGCTGGGGACGGCAGAACACTGAAGCTTTCTTT	CASSWGRQNTEAFF
few	TRBV6-5	TRBD1	TRBJ1-5	TGTGCCAGCAGTTACTCGAGAACAGGGGGCAATCAGCCCCAGCATTTT	CASSYSRTGGNQPQHF
many	TRBV7-9	TRBD2	TRBJ2-7	TGTGCCAGCAGCTTGTCTAGCGGGAGGGCCTACGAGCAGTACTTC	CASSLSSGRAYEQYF
few	TRBV19	NA	TRBJ2-3	TGTGCCAGTAGTACTGGGGTGAGCACAGATACGCAGTATTTT	CASSTGVSTDTQYF
many	TRBV28	TRBD2	TRBJ2-3	TGTGCCAGCAGTTATCTCGCCGTCCGGCGGGAGCGGACAGATACGCAGTATTTT	CASSYLAVRRERTDTQYF
many	TRBV12-5	TRBD1	TRBJ2-7	TGTGCTAGTGTTCCATACGGACAGGCGGCGGTGTACGAGCAGTACTTC	CASVPYGQAAVYEQYF
many	TRBV6-1	TRBD2	TRBJ2-1	TGTGCCAGCAGACCGGGACTAGCGGTTACAGAGCAGTTCTTC	CASRPGLAVTEQFF
NA	TRBV7-9	NA	TRBJ1-1	TGTGCCAGCAGCTTAGGTTGGAGTAGCACTGAAGCTTTCTTT	CASSLGWSSTEAFF
NA	TRBV28	NA	TRBJ2-7	TGTGCCAGCAGTTTGGGAGCGGGACAGGTGGGTAACTACGAGCAGTACTTC	CASSLGAGQVGNYEQYF
NA	TRBV4-1	NA	TRBJ2-3	TGCGCCAGCAGCCAACCGGGACTTGCCAGCACAGATACGCAGTATTTT	CASSQPGLASTDTQYF
many	TRBV5-1	TRBD2	TRBJ2-1	TGCGCCAGCACCCACCTGGAGCGGGGCTACAATGAGCAGTTCTTC	CASTHLERGYNEQFF
many	TRBV7-9	NA	TRBJ2-5	TGTGCCAGCAGCTTAGGGGGCCAACGACAGTACTTC	CASSLGGQRQYF
many	TRBV7-9	NA	TRBJ2-7	TGTGCCAGCAGCCCGAGAGGGCAGGGTTTCTACGAGCAGTACTTC	CASSPRGQGFYEQYF
many	TRBV20-1	NA	TRBJ2-1	TGCAGTGCGTATAGGGACCCGCCGGGGCCTTACAATGAGCAGTTCTTC	CSAYRDPPGPYNEQFF
few	TRBV29-1	NA	TRBJ2-2	TGCAGCGTTGAGGGGCCCGGCGGGGAGCTGTTTTTT	CSVEGPGGELFF
NA	TRBV29-1	NA	TRBJ2-5	TGCAGCGCCGCAGGGACCCTAGGGGAGACCCAGTACTTC	CSAAGTLGETQYF
many	TRBV10-3	TRBD2	TRBJ2-7	TGTGCCATCAGTGACGGGGGGAGGTTGATATACGAGCAGTACTTC	CAISDGGRLIYEQYF
NA	TRBV27	NA	TRBJ2-2	TGTGCCAGCAGTTTATGGGTTGCCGGGGAGCTGTTTTTT	CASSLWVAGELFF
many	TRBV7-2	TRBD1	TRBJ1-1	TGTGCCAGCAGCCAACAGGGGAGCGGCACTGAAGCTTTCTTT	CASSQQGSGTEAFF
NA	TRBV19	NA	TRBJ1-4	TGTGCCAGTAGTACCTATCGCGGGAGGAAAGGTGAAAAACTGTTTTTT	CASSTYRGRKGEKLFF
many	TRBV7-9	NA	TRBJ2-1	TGTGCCAGCAGCTTCTGGACTAATGAGCAGTTCTTC	CASSFWTNEQFF
many	TRBV3-1	NA	TRBJ1-1	TGTGCCAGCAGCGCAAGGGGGGAATGGAACACTGAAGCTTTCTTT	CASSARGEWNTEAFF
NA	TRBV6-2/TRBV6-3	NA	TRBJ1-5	TGTGCCAGCAGCCCAATAGGGTTCGGTAGCAATCAGCCCCAGCATTTT	CASSPIGFGSNQPQHF
few	TRBV28	NA	TRBJ1-6	TGTGCCAGCAGTTTACCGGCAGAAGGTTCACCCCTCCACTTT	CASSLPAEGSPLHF
NA	TRBV5-1	TRBD1	TRBJ2-1	TGCGCCAGCAGCTTGGGGCCCCAGGGGGAGTACAATGAGCAGTTCTTC	CASSLGPQGEYNEQFF
many	TRBV2	TRBD1	TRBJ2-7	TGTGCCAGCAGTGTTCAGGGGGTCCCTAACTACGAGCAGTACTTC	CASSVQGVPNYEQYF
few	TRBV5-5	NA	TRBJ1-5	TGTGCCAGCAGTTTCGGACAGCCTTATAGCAATCAGCCCCAGCATTTT	CASSFGQPYSNQPQHF
NA	TRBV12-3/TRBV12-4	TRBD1	TRBJ1-3	TGTGCCAGCAGTAGGACAGGGGTGGGAAACACCATATATTTT	CASSRTGVGNTIYF
few	TRBV7-3	TRBD2	TRBJ2-1	TGTGCCAGCAGCCCTGGGACTAGCGTGGCCTACAATGAGCAGTTCTTC	CASSPGTSVAYNEQFF
many	TRBV11-2	TRBD2	TRBJ2-3	TGTGCCAGCAGCTTGAATGAGGAAGCGGGAGGGCCCCCAGATACGCAGTATTTT	CASSLNEEAGGPPDTQYF
many	TRBV3-1	TRBD2	TRBJ2-3	TGTGCCAGCAGGGGACTAGTTCCAGATACGCAGTATTTT	CASRGLVPDTQYF
few	TRBV7-2	TRBD2	TRBJ2-5	TGTGCCAGCAGCTTAGTCTGGACTAGCGGCCAAGAGACCCAGTACTTC	CASSLVWTSGQETQYF
few	TRBV18	TRBD2	TRBJ2-1	TGTGCCAGCTCACGCCGGACTAGCGGGCGATCAAATTTCTACAATGAGCAGTTCTTC	CASSRRTSGRSNFYNEQFF
many	TRBV28	TRBD2	TRBJ2-3	TGTGCCAGCAGTTTTAATCTAGCGGGAGCCCCAGATACGCAGTATTTT	CASSFNLAGAPDTQYF
NA	TRBV5-1	TRBD2	TRBJ2-3	TGCGCCAGCAGCTTGGGGAGTAGCGGGAGTTCTACAGATACGCAGTATTTT	CASSLGSSGSSTDTQYF
NA	TRBV4-2	NA	TRBJ2-3	TGTGCCAGCAGCCAAGGGGAGGGGGCTTGGACAGATACGCAGTATTTT	CASSQGEGAWTDTQYF
many	TRBV28	NA	TRBJ1-2	TGTGCCAGCAGTCACCACAGGGCCTCCGACTATGGCTACACCTTC	CASSHHRASDYGYTF
few	TRBV5-1	TRBD1	TRBJ2-4	TGCGCCAGCAGCAACCGGGACAGGGGTTTTACGGCCAAAAACATTCAGTACTTC	CASSNRDRGFTAKNIQYF
many	TRBV5-6	NA	TRBJ1-1	TGTGCCAGCAGCCAGGAAGATTTAGGGGATACTGAAGCTTTCTTT	CASSQEDLGDTEAFF
few	TRBV4-1	NA	TRBJ2-6	TGCGCCAGCAGCCCGGGAGCGGACATCCCTGGGGCCAACGTCCTGACTTTC	CASSPGADIPGANVLTF
NA	TRBV28	NA	TRBJ1-5	TGTGCCAGCAGCTTTGTCTCCTCAAATCAGCCCCAGCATTTT	CASSFVSSNQPQHF
many	TRBV7-9	NA	TRBJ2-5	TGTGCCAGCAGCAAAAGGGCGGCGAAAGAGACCCAGTACTTC	CASSKRAAKETQYF
few	TRBV3-1	NA	TRBJ2-2	TGTGCCAGCAGCCAAGATCCAGGGAACGCCGGGGAGCTGTTTTTT	CASSQDPGNAGELFF
NA	TRBV20-1	NA	TRBJ2-1	TGCAGTGCTAGAGATCTGGGGGGCTCCTACAATGAGCAGTTCTTC	CSARDLGGSYNEQFF